A single T cell receptor beta chain is shown here with its context. The record originates from a study of blood T cell repertoires in COVID-19. Study information: Recovery meant two consecutive negative NP/OP PCR tests, professional clearance, or resolved symptoms. COVID-19 samples collected from the United States, Italy and Spain covered acute and convalescent phases.

The V gene's germline CDR1 is KGHSH and CDR2 LQKENI. The CDR3 totals 15 residues. The germline V and J ends were trimmed by 3 bases and 5 bases, with 14 bases remaining between them. Assignment of participants to cohorts was predicated upon participant-reported clinical history. The protocol was immunoSEQ multiplex PCR, while the TCRdb copy is restricted to in-frame clones and leaves out a portion. Of about 190,000 clones listed, about 85% are singletons. Sequencing was carried out using PBMCs or T cells enriched from blood (not recorded which). The source is a woman aged 40 to 49 in a cohort exposed to, infected with or recovered from COVID-19 (not recorded which). This chain connects TRBV18 to TRBJ1-3; D is possibly TRBD1 (6 bases). The CDR3 loop is CASSPFDRIRNTIYF. The CDR3, as DNA: TGTGCCAGCTCACCCTTTGACAGGATCCGAAACACCATATATTTT.